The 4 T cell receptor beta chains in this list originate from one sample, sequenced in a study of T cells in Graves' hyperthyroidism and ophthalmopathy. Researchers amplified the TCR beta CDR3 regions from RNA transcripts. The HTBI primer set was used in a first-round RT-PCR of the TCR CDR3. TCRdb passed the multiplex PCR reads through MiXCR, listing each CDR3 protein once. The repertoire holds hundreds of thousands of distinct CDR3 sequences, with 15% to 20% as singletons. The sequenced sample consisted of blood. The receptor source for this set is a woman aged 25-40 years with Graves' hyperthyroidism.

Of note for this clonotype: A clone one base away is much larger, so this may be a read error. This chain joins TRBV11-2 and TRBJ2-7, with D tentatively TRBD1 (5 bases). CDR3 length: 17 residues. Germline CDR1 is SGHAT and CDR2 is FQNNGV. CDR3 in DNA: TGTGCCTGCAGCTCCATAAGGGGCAGGGTACCCACCTACGAGCAGTACTTC. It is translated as CACSSIRGRVPTYEQYF. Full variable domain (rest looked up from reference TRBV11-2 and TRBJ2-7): EAGVAQSPRYKIIEKRQSVAFWCNPISGHATLYWYQQILGQGPKLLIQFQNNGVVDDSQLPKDRFSAERLKGVDSTLKIQPAKLEDSAVYLCACSSIRGRVPTYEQYFGPGTRLTVT.

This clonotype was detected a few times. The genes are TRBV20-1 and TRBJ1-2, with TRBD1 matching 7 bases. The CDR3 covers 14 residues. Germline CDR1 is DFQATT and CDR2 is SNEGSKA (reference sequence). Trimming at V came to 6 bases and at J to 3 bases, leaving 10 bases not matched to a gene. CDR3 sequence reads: CSAPTRTGYYGYTF. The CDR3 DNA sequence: TGCAGTGCGCCCACACGGACAGGCTACTATGGCTACACCTTC.

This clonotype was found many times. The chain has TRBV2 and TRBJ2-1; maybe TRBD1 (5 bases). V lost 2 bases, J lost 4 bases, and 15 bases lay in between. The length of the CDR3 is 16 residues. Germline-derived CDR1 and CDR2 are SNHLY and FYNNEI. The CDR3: CASSERGFGVYNEQFF. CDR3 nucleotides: TGTGCCAGCAGTGAAAGGGGATTCGGTGTTTACAATGAGCAGTTCTTC.

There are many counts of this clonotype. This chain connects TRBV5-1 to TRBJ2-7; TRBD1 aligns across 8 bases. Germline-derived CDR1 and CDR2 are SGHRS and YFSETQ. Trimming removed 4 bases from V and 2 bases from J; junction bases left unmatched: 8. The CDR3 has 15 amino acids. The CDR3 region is CASSPIPGQAYEQYF. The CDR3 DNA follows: TGCGCCAGCAGCCCCATACCGGGACAGGCCTACGAGCAGTACTTC.